One and the same sample provided the 32 T cell receptor beta chains below, sequenced in a study of metastatic and nonmetastatic thyroid tumors. No patient received treatment before thyroid surgery. TCRdb re-processed the PCR reads through MiXCR. The data contain 15,000 to 20,000 clones, roughly 26% of them singletons. The sequencing input was adjacent normal tissue. The source of these receptors is a female donor with papillary thyroid cancer or a benign thyroid nodule (not recorded which). Some clones in this sample may be carry-over from other donors' samples.

This sequence joins TRBV5-5 and TRBJ2-1; TRBD1 is a possible D gene (5 bases). The CDR3 consists of 15 residues. V lost 0 bases, J lost 3 bases, and 10 bases lay in between. Germline values: CDR1 SGHKS, CDR2 YYEKEE (reference sequence). This CDR3 is CASSLVQGRYNEQFF. The CDR3 DNA follows: TGTGCCAGCAGCTTGGTCCAGGGTCGCTACAATGAGCAGTTCTTC.

This clone was seen a few times. This rearrangement joins TRBV27 to TRBJ2-2, with 9 bases matching TRBD1. V trimming: 5 bases; J trimming: 7 bases; junction bases outside the gene matches: 8. CDR3 length equals 15 residues. Per the germline V gene, CDR1 is MNHEY and CDR2 is SMNVEV (reference sequence). Here the CDR3 reads CASSQGTGRGGELFF. The CDR3 DNA reads as TGTGCCAGCAGTCAAGGGACAGGGAGAGGCGGGGAGCTGTTTTTT.

Notes on this clone: This may be a read error, as it is one base from a much larger clone. The identical CDR3 is also encoded by other nucleotide sequences in the sample. The gene calls are TRBV11-3 and TRBJ2-7; possible D gene TRBD1, 5 bases. V gave up 6 bases and J gave up 4 bases, with 16 bases separating them. Looked up from germline, CDR1 is SGHNT and CDR2 is YENEEA. The CDR3 contains 14 residues. The CDR3 protein is CASRGPLSGYEQYF. CDR3 DNA: TGTGCCAGCAGGGGGCCTCTATCTGGGTACGAGCAGTACTTC.

This clone was seen ten or more times. V usage is TRBV19 and J usage is TRBJ1-2, with D unresolved. The CDR3 has 15 residues. The V gene's germline CDR1 is LNHDA and CDR2 SQIVND (reference sequence). The germline V and J ends were trimmed by 2 bases and 4 bases, with 14 bases remaining between them. The CDR3 DNA sequence: TGTGCCAGTAGTATAATGGGATCCTCACCCTATGGCTACACCTTC. Translated, it gives CASSIMGSSPYGYTF. The full variable domain, with the rest looked up from reference TRBV19 and TRBJ1-2, is DGGITQSPKYLFRKEGQNVTLSCEQNLNHDAMYWYRQDPGQGLRLIYYSQIVNDFQKGDIAEGYSVSREKKESFPLTVTSAQKNPTAFYLCASSIMGSSPYGYTFGSGTRLTVV.

The sample holds a few counts of this clone. The CDR3 protein is CASRTDSQAFF. The CDR3 coding sequence is TGTGCCAGTAGGACGGACAGTCAAGCTTTCTTT. This chain links TRBV19 with TRBJ1-1; the D gene is possibly TRBD1 (6 bases). V shed 6 bases and J shed 9 bases, with 11 bases lying between them. Germline assignment: CDR1 LNHDA and CDR2 SQIVND (reference sequence). The CDR3 is 11 amino acids.

J is TRBJ2-1 and V is TRBV6-1, with 12 nucleotides matching TRBD2. The ends lost 0 bases at V and 4 bases at J; junction bases unmatched: 4. CDR1 is MNHNS and CDR2 is SASEGT in the germline V gene. The CDR3 loop spans 17 amino acids. The CDR3 DNA is TGTGCCAGCAGTGAAGCTACTGGACTAGCGGGATACAATGAGCAGTTCTTC. This sequence encodes CASSEATGLAGYNEQFF.

The V and J genes are TRBV2 and TRBJ1-5; unclear D gene. The CDR3 has 14 residues. Per the germline V gene, CDR1 is SNHLY and CDR2 is FYNNEI. V was trimmed by 6 bases and J by 2 bases, leaving 11 bases between them. The CDR3 sequence: CASSEERGNQPQHF. DNA of the CDR3: TGTGCCAGCAGCGAGGAAAGGGGCAATCAGCCCCAGCATTTT. Filled out from reference TRBV2 and TRBJ1-5, the complete variable domain reads EPEVTQTPSHQVTQMGQEVILRCVPISNHLYFYWYRQILGQKVEFLVSFYNNEISEKSEIFDDQFSVERPDGSNFTLKIRSTKLEDSAMYFCASSEERGNQPQHFGDGTRLSIL.

This chain connects TRBV6-1 to TRBJ2-3; D is uncertain. There are 15 residues in the CDR3. Trimming took off 1 base at V and 1 base at J, with 9 bases between the two ends. CDR1 MNHNS and CDR2 SASEGT come from the germline V gene. CDR3 DNA: TGTGCCAGCAGTGAAGGGAATGCTGGCACAGATACGCAGTATTTT. It is translated as CASSEGNAGTDTQYF.

This clone was detected only a few times. The V gene is TRBV30, the J gene TRBJ2-7, with D perhaps matching TRBD2 (7 bases). Germline CDR1 reads GTSNPN; CDR2 reads SVGIG (reference sequence). CDR3 length: 14 amino acids. Trimming cost V 4 bases and J 0 bases, with 13 bases left between them. For the CDR3, the DNA is TGTGCCTGGATCGGGGGAGGGGGCTCCTACGAGCAGTACTTC. Protein product: CAWIGGGGSYEQYF.

The chain couples TRBV9 to TRBJ2-3, with D maybe TRBD2 (5 bases). V lost 3 bases and J 4 bases, leaving 15 bases between the germline ends. The germline CDR1 and CDR2 sequences are SGDLS and YYNGEE. This CDR3 region has 15 residues. DNA for the CDR3: TGTGCCAGCAGCGGCAGCGGTGGGGTGTCAGATACGCAGTATTTT. Residues: CASSGSGGVSDTQYF.

The chain links TRBV20-1 to TRBJ1-6; the D gene is possibly TRBD1 (6 bases). This CDR3 has 16 residues. V gave up 1 base and J gave up 13 bases, with 23 bases separating them. Germline-derived CDR1 and CDR2 are DFQATT and SNEGSKA (reference sequence). The CDR3 sequence: CSARARAGESYIPLHF. The CDR3, as DNA: TGCAGTGCTAGAGCTCGGGCAGGGGAGTCGTATATCCCCCTCCACTTT.

This clone has a handful of counts. The V call is TRBV28, the J call TRBJ1-2; D remains unclear. CDR3 size: 13 residues. Per germline, CDR1 MDHEN and CDR2 SYDVKM. Trimming left V 2 bases short and J 10 bases short, with 14 bases between. The CDR3 spells CASSLGGNFYYTF. CDR3 in DNA: TGTGCCAGCAGTTTAGGAGGGAATTTCTACTACACCTTC.

The chain combines TRBV7-2 with TRBJ1-1, with D unclear. Germline lookup yields CDR1 SGHTA and CDR2 FQGNSA. V was cut by 2 bases and J by 1 base, with 8 bases left in between. The CDR3 extends over 14 amino acids. CDR3 sequence: CASSLPRKNTEAFF. CDR3 DNA sequence: TGTGCCAGCAGCTTACCCAGAAAGAACACTGAAGCTTTCTTT.

The V and J genes are TRBV20-1 and TRBJ2-7; TRBD1 might be the D (5 bases). The CDR3 covers 15 residues. Between the trimmed V and J ends, which lost 1 base and 0 bases, there was a span of 13 bases. Germline V gene lookup returns CDR1 DFQATT and CDR2 SNEGSKA (reference sequence). Written as DNA, the CDR3 is TGCAGTGCTAGAGTGGACACCTCGAGCTCCTACGAGCAGTACTTC. This translates into CSARVDTSSSYEQYF.

CDR3 DNA sequence: TGTGCCAGCGGCCGTGCTAACCCCAACTATGGCTACACCTTC. Translated: CASGRANPNYGYTF. The J gene is TRBJ1-2, the V gene TRBV27; D unresolved. This CDR3 has 14 residues. Trimming left V 8 bases short and J 2 bases short, with 15 bases between. Per the germline V gene, CDR1 is MNHEY and CDR2 is SMNVEV (reference sequence).

This clone was seen only a few times. This sequence joins TRBV5-1 and TRBJ2-2; D is possibly TRBD1 (5 bases). The CDR3 runs 14 residues. Germline values: CDR1 SGHRS, CDR2 YFSETQ. Deletions cut 5 bases from V and 4 bases from J, with 12 bases between. CDR3 protein: CASRVGRTTGELFF. DNA for the CDR3: TGCGCCAGCAGGGTGGGGCGGACCACCGGGGAGCTGTTTTTT.

In this sample, this clone turned up a few times. The gene calls are TRBV6-2 or TRBV6-3 and TRBJ2-7; 8 bases map to TRBD1. V lost 7 bases to trimming and J lost 2 bases; unmatched junction nucleotides: 7. Germline assignment: CDR1 MNHEY and CDR2 SVGEGT. The CDR3 loop spans 14 amino acids. CDR3 DNA: TGTGCCAGCAACCAGGACAGGGAAGCCTACGAGCAGTACTTC. This codes for CASNQDREAYEQYF.

In its sample, this clone was seen a few times. The CDR3 nucleotides are TGTGCCACCAGTGACCGCGGACAGATGGATGGCTACACCTTC. This sequence encodes CATSDRGQMDGYTF. The V and J genes are TRBV24-1 and TRBJ1-2, with TRBD1 as a possible D gene (6 bases). Germline CDR1 KGHDR, CDR2 SFDVKD. This CDR3 comprises 14 residues. Trimming left V 4 bases short and J 6 bases short, with 14 bases between.

The chain has TRBV2 and TRBJ2-1, with 7 nucleotides matching TRBD1. Germline V CDR1 and CDR2: SNHLY, FYNNEI. V lost 4 bases to trimming and J lost 3 bases; unmatched junction nucleotides: 6. The CDR3 covers 15 residues. The CDR3 nucleotides are TGTGCCAGCAGTGCGGACCAGGGGGTCTACAATGAGCAGTTCTTC. It yields the protein CASSADQGVYNEQFF.

The V call is TRBV2, the J call TRBJ2-7, with a weak D call TRBD1 (8 bases). Germline CDR1 reads SNHLY; CDR2 reads FYNNEI. The V end lost 4 bases, the J end lost 7 bases, and 14 bases lay between the germline ends. The CDR3 spans 13 residues. CDR3 nucleotide sequence: TGTGCCAGCAGTGCTAACAGGGGGGGGGAGCAGTACTTC. Residues: CASSANRGGEQYF.

The V call is TRBV28, the J call TRBJ1-5; D not resolved. Germline loops: CDR1 MDHEN, CDR2 SYDVKM. The CDR3 is made up of 15 amino acids. Trimming took off 3 bases at V and 0 bases at J, with 9 bases between the two ends. The CDR3 sequence is CASSFGSRSNQPQHF. The CDR3 region has the DNA TGTGCCAGCAGTTTTGGGTCACGTAGCAATCAGCCCCAGCATTTT.

This rearrangement joins TRBV5-1 to TRBJ2-7; 7 bases align to TRBD2. Germline V CDR1 and CDR2: SGHRS, YFSETQ. CDR3 length: 13 residues. The V and J ends lost 0 bases and 6 bases, in that order; junction bases with no gene match: 3. For the CDR3, the DNA is TGCGCCAGCAGCTTGGACGGGAGGAGCGAGCAGTACTTC. Protein: CASSLDGRSEQYF.

V gene TRBV7-2 combines with J gene TRBJ2-7; 7 bases map to TRBD1. From germline, CDR1 is SGHTA and CDR2 FQGNSA. The trim removed 3 bases at V and 3 bases at J, leaving 11 bases unmatched. This CDR3 region has 16 residues. Here the CDR3 DNA reads TGTGCCAGCAGCTTTGCTGGTACGAGGGGGCTCTACGAGCAGTACTTC. The encoded protein is CASSFAGTRGLYEQYF.

This clone was found a few times. V and J are TRBV11-2 and TRBJ2-1; TRBD2 matches 7 bases. The germline CDR1 and CDR2 sequences are SGHAT and FQNNGV. The ends lost 5 bases at V and 5 bases at J; junction bases unmatched: 9. The CDR3 length is 15 residues. CDR3 coding DNA: TGTGCCAGCAGCCGCCGAGGACTAGTACACAATGAGCAGTTCTTC. Translation gives CASSRRGLVHNEQFF.

J is TRBJ2-2 and V is TRBV7-9, with TRBD1 as a possible D gene (6 bases). Trimming stripped 5 bases from V and 4 bases from J, with 8 bases between. The CDR3 contains 13 residues. CDR1 SEHNR and CDR2 FQNEAQ come from the germline V gene (reference sequence). CDR3: CASSQQGTGELFF. The CDR3 DNA reads as TGTGCCAGCAGCCAACAGGGCACCGGGGAGCTGTTTTTT.

The chain carries TRBV10-2 and TRBJ2-7, with D perhaps TRBD1 (5 bases). V lost 6 bases and J lost 3, with 18 bases in between. The CDR3 loop spans 15 amino acids. Per the germline V gene, CDR1 is WSHSY and CDR2 is SAAADI. CDR3 DNA sequence: TGCGCCAGCAGGCCTCAGGGCTTAGGGGTCTACGAGCAGTACTTC. It encodes CASRPQGLGVYEQYF.

The chain has TRBV10-3 and TRBJ1-1; D may be TRBD1 (5 bases). The CDR3 totals 12 residues. CDR1 is ENHRY and CDR2 is SYGVKD in the germline V gene. Trimming removed 10 bases at V and 5 bases at J, with 14 bases between. CDR3 amino acids: CATQGEGTEAFF. The CDR3 DNA follows: TGTGCCACTCAGGGAGAAGGGACTGAAGCTTTCTTT.

This clone was counted a few times. V gene TRBV5-1 combines with J gene TRBJ2-7, with D unclear. This CDR3 is 12 amino acids long. The V end was cut by 0 bases, the J end by 1 base, with 2 bases between. Per the germline V gene, CDR1 is SGHRS and CDR2 is YFSETQ. CDR3: CASSLESYEQYF. As DNA, the CDR3 is TGCGCCAGCAGCTTGGAATCCTACGAGCAGTACTTC.

V gene TRBV19 combines with J gene TRBJ2-7; D possibly uses TRBD1 or TRBD2 (5 bases each). The germline V and J ends were trimmed by 5 bases and 4 bases, with 12 bases remaining between them. The CDR3 runs to 13 residues. The germline V gene has CDR1 LNHDA and CDR2 SQIVND (reference sequence). CDR3 coding DNA: TGTGCCAGTAGTCCCGGGACCCGTTACGAGCAGTACTTC. It codes for CASSPGTRYEQYF.

This chain connects TRBV19 to TRBJ1-2, with 9 bases matching TRBD1. Germline values: CDR1 LNHDA, CDR2 SQIVND (reference sequence). CDR3 size: 14 residues. With V trimmed by 9 bases and J by 7 bases, 12 bases remained unmatched. In nucleotides, the CDR3 is TGTGCCAGCCGGCCCGGACAGGGGATCGGTGGCTACACCTTC. Translated, it gives CASRPGQGIGGYTF.

In regard to this clone: A read error may produce the germline difference seen at one junction end. This chain links TRBV7-7 with TRBJ2-7; the D gene is possibly TRBD1 (6 bases). The length of the CDR3 is 13 residues. Germline CDR1 and CDR2: SSHAT and FNYEAQ (reference sequence). The CDR3 nucleotides are TGTGCTAGCAGCCAAGGACACTCAGGGGTGCAGTACTTC. Translating it yields CASSQGHSGVQYF.

This clone was observed a handful of times. V is TRBV2 and J is TRBJ2-1; 8 nucleotides agree with TRBD1. Looked up from germline, CDR1 is SNHLY and CDR2 is FYNNEI. The V gene end was trimmed by 7 bases and the J gene end by 5 bases; junction bases not matched to a gene: 4. The CDR3 has 13 residues. CDR3 loop: CASTRTGNNEQFF. CDR3 DNA sequence: TGTGCCAGCACCCGGACAGGGAACAATGAGCAGTTCTTC. Full variable domain (remainder filled in from reference TRBV2 and TRBJ2-1): EPEVTQTPSHQVTQMGQEVILRCVPISNHLYFYWYRQILGQKVEFLVSFYNNEISEKSEIFDDQFSVERPDGSNFTLKIRSTKLEDSAMYFCASTRTGNNEQFFGPGTRLTVL.